A single T cell receptor (beta chain) is shown here with its context. Its antigen is not known. Other nucleotide sequences in the sample specify the same CDR3. The split of CD4+ cells yielded CD45RA+ naive and CD45RA-negative memory subsets. Germline values: CDR1 SEHNR, CDR2 FQNEAQ (reference sequence). Deletions cut 4 bases from V and 2 bases from J, with 8 bases between. This CDR3 spans 13 amino acids. These data are taken from a study of shared clonotypes between healthy human individuals. Overall study: Each donor had three CD4 naive, three CD4 memory, two CD8 naive and one CD8 memory plate.

Only in-frame clones appear in the TCRdb table, and some are missing; sequencing was by immunoSEQ multiplex PCR. The sample lists 2 million to 2.5 million clones, 85% to 95% occurring once. Study-wide points: With few donors, the genetic and exposure-history diversity represented was limited. The study sampled only blood, and tissue repertoires likely differ.

Specimen: naive CD4+ T cells from PBMCs. The subset denotes: CD45RA+ positively selected. The chain employs TRBV7-9 and TRBJ2-5, with D unclear. The TCR comes from a man between 18 and 29 years old in good health. Some clones in this sample may be carry-over from other donors' samples. The CDR3 spells CASSSLGQETQYF. The CDR3 nucleotides are TGTGCCAGCAGCTCCCTCGGGCAAGAGACCCAGTACTTC.